This TCR beta chain was sequenced in a study of T-cell memory formation after mild COVID-19. About the research overall: Largely, TCR clusters stayed within a single donor. Study-level results: Shrinking CD4+ clones resided mostly in CM and EM, and CD8+ ones in EMRA.

After 5'RACE with constant-segment primers, TCR alpha and TCR beta cDNA libraries carrying sample barcodes and UMIs were obtained. MiXCR, run by TCRdb on the 5' RACE reads, gives a single entry per CDR3 protein. Among approximately 290,000 distinct CDR3 sequences listed, around 8% were seen once. As to this clonotype: Its cognate antigen is unknown.

This CDR3 contains 15 residues. V lost 3 bases and J 4 bases, leaving 12 bases between the germline ends. The germline gives CDR1 SGHVS, CDR2 FNYEAQ. Sequencing used PBMCs or a T cell subset sorted from them (not recorded which). The receptor was derived from a man younger than 35 who had mild COVID-19 (a few samples of this study predate the infection). Cell type and time point are not known. The chain has TRBV7-6 and TRBJ1-4, with unresolved D. CDR3 DNA sequence: TGTGCCAGCAGCTTCCTTCCCCGGAATAATGAAAAACTGTTTTTT. As protein: CASSFLPRNNEKLFF.